Given below is one TCR beta chain in context. This record comes from a study of blood T cell repertoires in COVID-19. Measured with immunoSEQ multiplex PCR; TCRdb has only the in-frame clones, and not every one. The sample includes over 300,000 clones, roughly 90% of them seen just once. Germline V gene data show CDR1 as MGHRA and CDR2 as YSYEKL. Trimming took 1 base from V and 2 from J, leaving 12 bases between them. The CDR3 length is 16 residues. This sequence originates from a man between 40 and 49 years old with acute or convalescent COVID-19. Sequences were obtained from peripheral blood. The V call is TRBV4-1, the J call TRBJ2-1; D is perhaps TRBD2 (6 bases). The chain's CDR3 is CASSQAPLAAYNEQFF. The DNA for the CDR3 is TGCGCCAGCAGCCAAGCCCCGTTAGCGGCCTACAATGAGCAGTTCTTC.